This T cell receptor (beta chain) was found in a study of T cells expressing NK-cell markers. Whole-study context: There were seven HCMV-seropositive donors and one seronegative donor among the eight sequenced. General study points: Four donors showed these clonotypes also leading the CD3+CD56-NKG2C+ fraction. Dominant NKG2C+ clonotypes were found to form about 1.0-7.5% of CD8+ T cells in roughly 6 donors.

Germline loops: CDR1 MNHNS, CDR2 SASEGT. The CDR3 is 16 amino acids. Of note for this clonotype: Its specificity is not known.

As the method of synthesis, 5'RACE template switching with UMIs yielded TCR beta cDNA. TCRdb reprocessed the 5' RACE reads, with one entry per CDR3 protein and no DNA. The ten most abundant clones cover around 20% of a sample with about 160,000 distinct CDR3 sequences. The sequencing sample was made of blood T cells: a sorted CD56 or NKG2C T cell subset, CD4+ or CD8+ T cells, or bulk PBMC T cells (not recorded which). This sequence was found in a woman aged 18-70 years in good health. The genes are TRBV6-1 and TRBJ1-6; checking the TCRdb D call of TRBD1 is not possible without DNA. This CDR3 is CASSQRTGGKNSPLHF.